One and the same sample provided the 31 T cell receptor beta chains below, sequenced in a study of neurological immune-mediated disorders. TCRdb independently ran MiXCR on the 5' RACE reads; one entry per CDR3 protein. The table includes over 90,000 distinct CDR3 sequences, 11% detected once. The sample's time point: longitudinal time-point 3. Sequenced: PBMCs. The receptors were gathered from a female donor with HTLV-1-associated myelopathy (HAM/TSP).

This clonotype came up many times. V usage is TRBV27 and J usage is TRBJ2-3, with 11 bases lining up with TRBD2. Unmatched junction bases numbered 16, after V lost 6 bases and J lost 5 bases. This CDR3 has 18 amino acids. Per the germline V gene, CDR1 is MNHEY and CDR2 is SMNVEV (reference sequence). The CDR3 region has the DNA TGTGCCAGCAGCCCTATAGATAGCGGGGGGGAATCTCGAGATACGCAGTATTTT. This sequence encodes CASSPIDSGGESRDTQYF.

This clonotype was counted ten times or more. The chain couples TRBV10-2 to TRBJ2-7, with 14 positions matching TRBD2. CDR3 length equals 16 residues. Per the germline V gene, CDR1 is WSHSY and CDR2 is SAAADI. Trimming at V came to 10 bases and at J to 6 bases, leaving 14 bases not matched to a gene. The CDR3 DNA is TGCGCCATCCAAGGACTAGCGGGGGGTTTAGGATCCGAGCAGTACTTC. This encodes CAIQGLAGGLGSEQYF.

This clonotype has a count of ten or more. The chain has TRBV20-1 and TRBJ1-3; possibly TRBD1 for D (5 bases). Germline V gives CDR1 DFQATT, CDR2 SNEGSKA (reference sequence). CDR3 length: 13 residues. V lost 6 bases, J lost 0 bases, and 9 bases lay in between. CDR3 nucleotides: TGCAGTGCCCCGACAGCCTCTGGAAACACCATATATTTT. Translating it yields CSAPTASGNTIYF.

This clonotype was counted at least ten times. The junction and the germline gene differ at one end; a read error may be behind it. The V call is TRBV15, the J call TRBJ2-3; D is undetermined. The CDR3 runs to 14 residues. The germline gives CDR1 LNHNV, CDR2 YYDKDF (reference sequence). The CDR3 DNA reads as TGTGCTACCAGCCGGTCAGGTTACACAGATACGCAGTATTTT. It yields the protein CATSRSGYTDTQYF.

Only one count was recorded for this clonotype. This may stem from a read error, because a much larger clone lies one nucleotide away. The J gene is TRBJ2-3, the V gene TRBV10-3; D not resolved. V was trimmed by 6 bases and J by 5 bases, leaving 9 bases between them. This CDR3 has 12 residues. Germline-derived CDR1 and CDR2 are ENHRY and SYGVKD. The CDR3 DNA reads as TGTGCCATCAGGGGTGGCATAGATACGCAGTATTTT. Translated: CAIRGGIDTQYF.

This clonotype was counted ten times or more. The chain combines TRBV5-1 with TRBJ1-2; D gene unclear. The CDR3 contains 13 residues. Trimming removed 0 bases at V and 7 bases at J, with 10 bases between. In germline, CDR1 is SGHRS, CDR2 YFSETQ. The CDR3 here is CASSLETLSGYTF. Written as DNA, the CDR3 is TGCGCCAGCAGCTTGGAAACTCTGAGTGGCTACACCTTC.

This clonotype occurred many times. The V call is TRBV25-1, the J call TRBJ2-7; TRBD2 matches at 9 bases. The junction had 8 bases not matched to a gene; V was cut back by 3 bases and J by 2 bases. Per the germline V gene, CDR1 is MGHDK and CDR2 is SYGVNS. CDR3 size: 16 residues. CDR3 sequence: CASSDSTSGLTYEQYF. The CDR3 DNA is TGTGCCAGCAGTGACTCTACTAGCGGGCTAACCTACGAGCAGTACTTC.

The CDR3 sequence: CASSSYSNYGYTF. In DNA, the CDR3 is TGTGCCAGCAGCTCATACTCCAACTATGGCTACACCTTC. V is TRBV7-8 and J is TRBJ1-2; D remains unclear. Germline V gives CDR1 SGHVS, CDR2 FQNEAQ. Trimming left V 4 bases short and J 2 bases short, with 8 bases between. The CDR3 covers 13 residues. The full variable domain, its missing parts supplied by reference TRBV7-8 and TRBJ1-2, is GAGVSQSPRYKVAKRGQDVALRCDPISGHVSLFWYQQALGQGPEFLTYFQNEAQLDKSGLPSDRFFAERPEGSVSTLKIQRTQQEDSAVYLCASSSYSNYGYTFGSGTRLTVV.

This clonotype appeared many times. The chain uses TRBV15 and TRBJ2-6; possibly TRBD1 for D (6 bases). The CDR3 length is 19 residues. Germline V gives CDR1 LNHNV, CDR2 YYDKDF (reference sequence). The germline V and J ends were trimmed by 1 base and 0 bases, with 16 bases remaining between them. The CDR3, as DNA: TGTGCCACCAGCAGAGCGCTCGGGACACCAGACTCTGGGGCCAACGTCCTGACTTTC. Translating gives CATSRALGTPDSGANVLTF.

This chain uses TRBV5-1 with TRBJ2-1; 12 bases line up with TRBD1. Germline trimming cut 5 bases from V and 9 bases from J; bases unmatched to any gene: 6. Germline CDR1 reads SGHRS; CDR2 reads YFSETQ. This CDR3 region has 14 residues. The CDR3 loop reads CASSRGTGGGEQFF. In nucleotides, the CDR3 is TGCGCCAGCAGTCGGGGGACAGGGGGCGGTGAGCAGTTCTTC.

The table lists this clonotype with a few counts. Just one base apart from a much larger clone, this may be a read error. The chain uses TRBV28 and TRBJ1-4; 9 nucleotides align to TRBD1. The CDR3 is 15 amino acids. Per the germline V gene, CDR1 is MDHEN and CDR2 is SYDVKM. Losses at the gene ends were 7 bases for V and 6 bases for J; bases not matched to a gene: 9. The CDR3 spells CASNDRGYGDEKLFF. The DNA of the CDR3 is TGTGCCAGCAATGACAGGGGGTATGGTGATGAAAAACTGTTTTTT.

There are many counts of this clonotype. The J gene is TRBJ2-2, the V gene TRBV5-1; 7 positions match TRBD1. Germline-derived CDR1 and CDR2 are SGHRS and YFSETQ. This CDR3 comprises 15 residues. The J segment lost 4 bases and the V segment lost 4 bases, leaving 7 bases of the junction unmatched. CDR3 loop: CASSLLTGPTGELFF. The CDR3 nucleotides are TGCGCCAGCAGCCTCCTGACAGGGCCCACCGGGGAGCTGTTTTTT.

This clonotype was counted many times. The J gene is TRBJ2-2, the V gene TRBV20-1; D not certain. V was shortened by 3 bases and J by 7 bases, with 12 bases between the two germline ends. The germline V gene encodes CDR1 DFQATT and CDR2 SNEGSKA (reference sequence). This CDR3 has 13 amino acids. The chain's CDR3 is CSASSDLGGELFF. Here the CDR3 DNA reads TGCAGTGCTAGTAGTGATCTGGGCGGGGAGCTGTTTTTT.

This clonotype was observed at least ten times. The chain uses TRBV5-6 and TRBJ2-3; no firm D call. With 0 bases removed from V and 4 bases from J, the gap between germline ends came to 3 bases. The CDR3 is made up of 12 amino acids. Looked up from germline, CDR1 is SGHDT and CDR2 is YYEEEE. The CDR3 loop is CASSLVSDTQYF. Here the CDR3 DNA reads TGTGCCAGCAGCTTGGTATCAGATACGCAGTATTTT.

In its sample, this clonotype was seen many times. V is TRBV10-3 and J is TRBJ2-7; 7 bases are a match to TRBD1. CDR3 length: 14 amino acids. Trimming removed 3 bases from V and 0 bases from J; junction bases left unmatched: 2. The germline V gene encodes CDR1 ENHRY and CDR2 SYGVKD. The CDR3 loop is CAISDRDSSYEQYF. CDR3 in DNA: TGTGCCATCAGTGACCGGGACAGCTCCTACGAGCAGTACTTC.

The chain is built from TRBV12-3 or TRBV12-4 and TRBJ1-1, with TRBD1 matching over 7 bases. This CDR3 contains 12 residues. V was clipped by 8 bases and J by 7 bases; unmatched bases: 7. For the CDR3, the DNA is TGTGCCAGCCAAACAGGGGCCAATGAAGCTTTCTTT. Protein sequence: CASQTGANEAFF.

This clonotype was detected once. Just one base apart from a much larger clone, this may be a read error. Without the conserved terminal phenylalanine or tryptophan, this CDR3 likely stems from a read error. The chain carries TRBV12-3 or TRBV12-4 and TRBJ2-5, with D possibly matching TRBD2 (7 bases). Between the trimmed V and J ends, which lost 1 base and 3 bases, there was a span of 9 bases. This CDR3 contains 14 residues. The DNA for the CDR3 is TGTGCCAGCAGTTTAGGGGGGGGCGAAGAGACCCAGTACGTC. As protein: CASSLGGGEETQYV.

Concerning this clonotype: At one of its ends the junction is not consistent with the germline gene, which may arise from a read error. The V and J genes are TRBV29-1 and TRBJ2-6; TRBD1 matches 9 bases. CDR3 length equals 17 residues. Germline V gene lookup returns CDR1 SQVTM and CDR2 ANQGSEA. CDR3 protein: CSVYGQGNYSGANVLTF. CDR3 in DNA: TGCAGCGTTTACGGACAGGGGAATTACTCTGGTGCCAACGTCCTGACTTTC.

In its sample, this clonotype was seen many times. The genes are TRBV5-1 and TRBJ2-4; the D gene is possibly TRBD2 (5 bases). V shed 3 bases and J shed 6 bases, with 13 bases lying between them. The CDR3 extends over 14 amino acids. Germline V gene lookup returns CDR1 SGHRS and CDR2 YFSETQ. As DNA, the CDR3 is TGCGCCAGCAGCTCGCGCGGGTCCGGAAACATTCAGTACTTC. Translating gives CASSSRGSGNIQYF.

This clonotype showed up many times. V is TRBV20-1 and J is TRBJ2-7; D may be TRBD1 or TRBD2 (5 bases each). Trimming left V 3 bases short and J 3 bases short, with 12 bases between. Germline lookup yields CDR1 DFQATT and CDR2 SNEGSKA (reference sequence). This CDR3 is 13 amino acids long. The CDR3 loop reads CSASKGTDYEQYF. CDR3 nucleotides: TGCAGTGCTAGCAAAGGGACCGACTACGAGCAGTACTTC.

This clonotype was seen at least ten times. This chain uses TRBV27 with TRBJ1-2; 7 bases agree with TRBD1. Per germline, CDR1 MNHEY and CDR2 SMNVEV (reference sequence). This CDR3 has 17 amino acids. V lost 0 bases to trimming and J lost 3 bases; unmatched junction nucleotides: 10. Here the CDR3 DNA reads TGTGCCAGCAGTTTATCTGGGACGAACAGGGGCTACTATGGCTACACCTTC. Translated, it gives CASSLSGTNRGYYGYTF.

The sample holds many counts of this clonotype. This chain's CDR3 is CAIRVPGQGQSEQYF. The CDR3 bases are TGTGCCATCAGGGTTCCGGGACAGGGTCAATCCGAGCAGTACTTC. The genes are TRBV10-3 and TRBJ2-7; 9 bases match TRBD1. This CDR3 region has 15 residues. CDR1 and CDR2 from the germline V gene are ENHRY and SYGVKD. Trimming removed 6 bases from V and 6 bases from J; junction bases left unmatched: 12.

Many counts were recorded for this clonotype. The rearrangement uses TRBV6-5 and TRBJ2-3; 16 bases fit TRBD2. From germline, CDR1 is MNHEY and CDR2 SVGAGI. J was trimmed by 2 bases and V by 8 bases; bases with no gene match: 1. The CDR3 contains 15 residues. CDR3 DNA: TGTGCCAGCGGGACTAGCGGGGGGGCCACAGATACGCAGTATTTT. Translating gives CASGTSGGATDTQYF.

The sample holds a few counts of this clonotype. This chain joins TRBV5-4 and TRBJ2-2; weak D call: TRBD1 (6 bases). The CDR3 contains 15 residues. Germline lookup yields CDR1 SGHNT and CDR2 YYREEE (reference sequence). The ends were cut back, 7 bases at V and 3 bases at J, with 16 bases in the middle. The CDR3 protein is CASSRRAGDTGELFF. The CDR3, as DNA: TGTGCCAGCTCCCGAAGAGCAGGGGACACCGGGGAGCTGTTTTTT.

There are many counts of this clonotype. This chain uses TRBV20-1 with TRBJ2-7; a possible D gene is TRBD2 (6 bases). V lost 1 base, J lost 0 bases, and 19 bases lay in between. Germline V gene data show CDR1 as DFQATT and CDR2 as SNEGSKA (reference sequence). The CDR3 runs 17 residues. CDR3 bases: TGCAGTGCTAGAGGCCCCCGAGTCGGGAGCCACTCCTACGAGCAGTACTTC. This encodes CSARGPRVGSHSYEQYF.

In the case of this clonotype: With a much larger clone just one base away, this may be a read error. The CDR3 nucleotides read TGTGCCAGCAGCTTAGGAATCCTCGGCGAGCATTACTTC. Encoded protein: CASSLGILGEHYF. The chain links TRBV7-8 to TRBJ2-7; D ambiguous. CDR3 size: 13 residues. Germline V lookup: CDR1 SGHVS, CDR2 FQNEAQ. Full variable domain (outside the CDR3, taken from reference TRBV7-8 and TRBJ2-7): GAGVSQSPRYKVAKRGQDVALRCDPISGHVSLFWYQQALGQGPEFLTYFQNEAQLDKSGLPSDRFFAERPEGSVSTLKIQRTQQEDSAVYLCASSLGILGEHYFGPGTRLTVT.

The rearrangement joins TRBV5-6 to TRBJ1-1, with TRBD1 matching over 7 bases. Per germline, CDR1 SGHDT and CDR2 YYEEEE. The CDR3 is 17 amino acids. Germline trimming cut 4 bases from V and 7 bases from J; bases unmatched to any gene: 19. CDR3 sequence reads: CASSARGTGTVIREAFF. The CDR3 region has the DNA TGTGCCAGCAGCGCTAGGGGAACCGGGACAGTAATACGTGAAGCTTTCTTT. The entire variable domain, with the rest obtained from reference TRBV5-6 and TRBJ1-1, is as follows: DAGVTQSPTHLIKTRGQQVTLRCSPKSGHDTVSWYQQALGQGPQFIFQYYEEEERQRGNFPDRFSGHQFPNYSSELNVNALLLGDSALYLCASSARGTGTVIREAFFGQGTRLTVV.

About this clonotype: A clone one base away is much larger, so this may be a read error. CDR3 sequence: CASTISMDHIQYF. DNA of the CDR3: TGTGCCAGCACCATCTCGATGGATCACATTCAGTACTTC. This chain connects TRBV6-2 or TRBV6-3 to TRBJ2-4; D gene ambiguous. Germline loops: CDR1 MNHEY, CDR2 SVGEGT. Trimming stripped 7 bases from V and 8 bases from J, with 15 bases between. This CDR3 is built from 13 residues.

The table lists this clonotype with many counts. The V and J genes are TRBV5-1 and TRBJ2-1; 9 nucleotides line up with TRBD1. CDR3 size: 15 residues. V trimming: 0 bases; J trimming: 11 bases; junction bases outside the gene matches: 9. The V gene's germline CDR1 is SGHRS and CDR2 YFSETQ. CDR3: CASSLEGQGTTQQFF. The CDR3, as DNA: TGCGCCAGCAGCTTGGAGGGACAGGGCACCACGCAGCAGTTCTTC.

This clonotype has just a few counts. The junction does not match germline at one end; this may be a read error. The chain couples TRBV12-3 or TRBV12-4 to TRBJ2-7; 12 nucleotides align to TRBD2. The CDR3 runs 14 residues. The CDR3 coding sequence is TGTGCCAGCAGTCTAGCGGGGGGGCGCGGCGAGCAGTACTTC. It codes for CASSLAGGRGEQYF.

The table lists this clonotype with many counts. The chain recombines TRBV5-1 with TRBJ1-1, with a tentative D call TRBD1 (6 bases). CDR1 is SGHRS and CDR2 is YFSETQ in the germline V gene. This CDR3 spans 14 amino acids. With 4 bases removed from V and 4 bases from J, the gap between germline ends came to 14 bases. The CDR3 DNA reads as TGCGCCAGCAGCACGGAACAGGGACGCACTGAAGCTTTCTTT. The encoded protein is CASSTEQGRTEAFF.